These 10 T cell receptor beta chains came from one sample sequenced in a study of T cell changes during pregnancy in multiple sclerosis (dated by TCRdb to about 2019). Libraries were made using the immunoSEQ multiplex PCR assay. In its TCRdb copy, this immuneACCESS table keeps in-frame sequences only and misses some clones. Where compared with another copy, unresolved V genes explain less than half of these, and the others have no known cause. The sample records about 130,000 clones, about 96% of which are singletons. Jointly, the top ten make up more than 0.4% of the sample. This specimen was peripheral blood, taken after pregnancy. Receptors were obtained from a female donor with multiple sclerosis, enrolled in a pregnancy study.

CDR3 sequence: CASRRPGAASKNIQYF. The CDR3 coding sequence is TGTGCCAGCAGGAGGCCAGGGGCGGCCTCGAAAAACATTCAGTACTTC. The gene calls are TRBV28 and TRBJ2-4; a possible D gene is TRBD1 (6 bases). V lost 6 bases and J lost 4, with 19 bases in between. The CDR3 totals 16 residues. The germline V gene has CDR1 MDHEN and CDR2 SYDVKM.

The chain combines TRBV7-2 with TRBJ1-2; TRBD1 is a possible D gene (5 bases). V lost 1 base, J lost 5 bases, and 14 bases lay in between. This CDR3 region has 15 residues. The germline CDR1 and CDR2 sequences are SGHTA and FQGNSA. The CDR3 bases are TGTGCCAGCAGCTTAGAAGGGGCGAAGGTTTATGGCTACACCTTC. Protein product: CASSLEGAKVYGYTF.

The chain has TRBV15 and TRBJ2-4; maybe TRBD1 (6 bases). The CDR3 loop spans 15 amino acids. V lost 0 bases and J lost 8, with 14 bases in between. The germline V gene has CDR1 LNHNV and CDR2 YYDKDF (reference sequence). The CDR3 coding sequence is TGTGCCACCAGCAGAGATGGGGACATCGGGGACATTCAGTACTTC. This codes for CATSRDGDIGDIQYF. The full variable domain, its missing parts supplied by reference TRBV15 and TRBJ2-4, is DAMVIQNPRYQVTQFGKPVTLSCSQTLNHNVMYWYQQKSSQAPKLLFHYYDKDFNNEADTPDNFQSRRPNTSFCFLDIRSPGLGDTAMYLCATSRDGDIGDIQYFGAGTRLSVL.

J is TRBJ2-4 and V is TRBV7-8; the D gene is possibly TRBD2 (6 bases). The germline CDR1 and CDR2 sequences are SGHVS and FQNEAQ. The CDR3 runs to 18 residues. The V gene lost 5 bases and the J gene lost 3 bases, with 23 bases spanning the gap. CDR3 in amino acids: CASSPRRGTGNDKNIQYF. The CDR3 DNA sequence: TGTGCCAGCAGCCCCAGGAGGGGCACAGGAAATGACAAAAACATTCAGTACTTC. The full variable domain, completed using reference TRBV7-8 and TRBJ2-4, is GAGVSQSPRYKVAKRGQDVALRCDPISGHVSLFWYQQALGQGPEFLTYFQNEAQLDKSGLPSDRFFAERPEGSVSTLKIQRTQQEDSAVYLCASSPRRGTGNDKNIQYFGAGTRLSVL.

The rearrangement joins TRBV4-1 to TRBJ2-1; 8 positions agree with TRBD2. The CDR3 loop spans 15 amino acids. Germline-derived CDR1 and CDR2 are MGHRA and YSYEKL. J lost 7 bases, V lost 7 bases, and 12 bases had no gene match. This CDR3 reads CASTLKAGAGNEQFF. The CDR3 DNA follows: TGCGCCAGCACCCTGAAAGCGGGAGCCGGGAATGAGCAGTTCTTC.

V usage is TRBV7-3 and J usage is TRBJ2-5, with D tentatively TRBD1 (7 bases). V dropped 5 bases and J dropped 5 bases, with 18 bases sitting between them. CDR1 and CDR2 (germline): SGHTA, FQGTGA. This CDR3 spans 15 amino acids. This chain's CDR3 is CASSPSGGGVETQYF. The CDR3 DNA follows: TGTGCCAGCAGCCCTTCAGGAGGGGGCGTCGAGACCCAGTACTTC.

This clone appeared once. The chain links TRBV2 to TRBJ2-2; 8 positions match TRBD1. The ends lost 5 bases at V and 0 bases at J; junction bases unmatched: 8. The CDR3 has 17 residues. Germline V gene data show CDR1 as SNHLY and CDR2 as FYNNEI. Written as DNA, the CDR3 is TGTGCCAGCAGTACCCCCGCGGGACAGGCGAACACCGGGGAGCTGTTTTTT. Amino acid sequence: CASSTPAGQANTGELFF.

This clone is a singleton in its sample. J is TRBJ2-3 and V is TRBV10-1; TRBD2 agrees at 12 bases. The CDR3 length is 16 residues. From germline, CDR1 is WNHNN and CDR2 SYGVQD (reference sequence). V was pared by 5 bases and J by 5 bases, with 8 bases of the junction left unmatched. DNA for the CDR3: TGCGCCAGCAGTCCGACTAGCGGGAGCTACGAAGATACGCAGTATTTT. Translated, it gives CASSPTSGSYEDTQYF.

This chain connects TRBV7-9 to TRBJ2-3; D possibly corresponds to TRBD1 (5 bases). The CDR3 length is 14 residues. From germline, CDR1 is SEHNR and CDR2 FQNEAQ (reference sequence). The V end lost 5 bases, the J end lost 9 bases, and 18 bases lay between the germline ends. CDR3 residues: CASSATGQHGTQYF. The CDR3 coding sequence is TGTGCCAGCAGCGCAACAGGCCAGCATGGCACGCAGTATTTT. Together with reference TRBV7-9 and TRBJ2-3, the CDR3 gives the full variable domain: DTGVSQNPRHKITKRGQNVTFRCDPISEHNRLYWYRQTLGQGPEFLTYFQNEAQLEKSRLLSDRFSAERPKGSFSTLEIQRTEQGDSAMYLCASSATGQHGTQYFGPGTRLTVL.

The CDR3 sequence: CASSPSGSPNNEQFF. CDR3 nucleotides: TGTGCCAGCAGCCCTAGCGGTTCACCGAACAATGAGCAGTTCTTC. V and J are TRBV7-8 and TRBJ2-1; 7 nucleotides line up with TRBD2. CDR1 SGHVS and CDR2 FQNEAQ come from the germline V gene. There are 15 residues in the CDR3. With 5 bases clipped from V and 5 bases from J, the junction kept 9 bases outside the gene matches.